These 22 T cell receptor beta chains were sequenced from one sample in a study of post-analysis software for immune sequencing data. These receptors have no identified antigens. Libraries were made from TCR beta cDNA, and they carried unique molecular identifiers. TCRdb ran MiXCR on the PCR reads and lists one entry per CDR3 protein. The table has about 760,000 distinct CDR3 sequences, approximately 30% seen once; the top ten hold approximately 0.6%. Overall study findings and caveats: Relative to controls, patients had roughly five TRBV segments at higher frequency, with TRBV5-6, TRBV5-1 and TRBV20-1 among these.

The material sequenced was blood. These receptors all come from a girl aged 10 to 17 with multiple sclerosis.

This clonotype was recorded a few times. The J gene is TRBJ2-5, the V gene TRBV5-1; D perhaps matches TRBD1 (7 bases). The CDR3 consists of 15 residues. Per germline, CDR1 SGHRS and CDR2 YFSETQ. V was shortened by 3 bases and J by 2 bases, with 14 bases between the two germline ends. CDR3 residues: CASSSWDSGQETQYF. The DNA of the CDR3 is TGCGCCAGCAGCTCGTGGGACAGCGGGCAAGAGACCCAGTACTTC.

This clonotype was picked up a small number of times. V gene TRBV28 combines with J gene TRBJ1-2, with 7 bases identical to TRBD1. The J segment lost 7 bases and the V segment lost 6 bases, leaving 8 bases of the junction unmatched. The CDR3 has 13 amino acids. Germline CDR1 MDHEN, CDR2 SYDVKM. CDR3 coding DNA: TGTGCCAGCAGCCCACCCGACAGGGTTGGCTACACCTTC. This codes for CASSPPDRVGYTF.

This chain joins TRBV12-3 or TRBV12-4 and TRBJ1-2, with TRBD1 matching over 8 bases. The CDR3 has 13 residues. J lost 7 bases, V lost 7 bases, and 8 bases had no gene match. Written as DNA, the CDR3 is TGTGCCAGCACCAGGACAGGGTCGGGTGGCTACACCTTC. It specifies CASTRTGSGGYTF.

This clonotype has a handful of counts. CDR3 sequence reads: CSADKTSYNEQFF. The CDR3 region has the DNA TGCAGCGCCGACAAGACCTCCTACAATGAGCAGTTCTTC. The chain carries TRBV29-1 and TRBJ2-1, with D unclear. CDR1 and CDR2 (germline): SQVTM, ANQGSEA. The CDR3 has 13 amino acids. Trimming removed 7 bases at V and 0 bases at J, with 10 bases between.

Many counts were recorded for this clonotype. The gene calls are TRBV7-2 and TRBJ2-7; 9 bases align to TRBD1. The CDR3 has 14 amino acids. CDR1 is SGHTA and CDR2 is FQGNSA in the germline V gene. Unmatched junction bases numbered 1, after V lost 3 bases and J lost 1 base. CDR3 in amino acids: CASSLGTGSYEQYF. CDR3 DNA: TGTGCCAGCAGCTTGGGGACAGGGTCCTACGAGCAGTACTTC.

This clonotype was observed a handful of times. Here the CDR3 DNA reads TGCAGTGCTAGGAACGGACAGGGGGGTTGTAGGGAGCAGTACTTC. It encodes CSARNGQGGCREQYF. V gene TRBV20-1 combines with J gene TRBJ2-7; 10 nucleotides agree with TRBD1. The CDR3 is 15 amino acids. The J segment lost 7 bases and the V segment lost 3 bases, leaving 12 bases of the junction unmatched. The germline V gene has CDR1 DFQATT and CDR2 SNEGSKA (reference sequence).

V usage is TRBV10-3 and J usage is TRBJ2-3, with D possibly being TRBD2 (5 bases). The germline CDR1 and CDR2 sequences are ENHRY and SYGVKD. The CDR3 totals 13 residues. Trimming stripped 8 bases from V and 6 bases from J, with 15 bases between. The CDR3 nucleotides read TGTGCCATCTCGGGCGCGGGTTTGGATACGCAGTATTTT. It encodes CAISGAGLDTQYF.

The chain links TRBV2 to TRBJ2-6; D is perhaps TRBD1 (6 bases). Germline loops: CDR1 SNHLY, CDR2 FYNNEI. V lost 7 bases and J 0 bases, leaving 10 bases between the germline ends. The CDR3 spans 15 residues. CDR3 DNA sequence: TGTGCCAGCAACAGACAGGTCTCTGGGGCCAACGTCCTGACTTTC. As protein: CASNRQVSGANVLTF.

This clonotype was detected only a few times. The chain uses TRBV10-2 and TRBJ2-7, with D maybe TRBD2 (5 bases). CDR1 and CDR2 (germline): WSHSY, SAAADI. Trimming left V 4 bases short and J 5 bases short, with 15 bases between. The CDR3 contains 14 residues. The CDR3 DNA reads TGCGCCAGCAGTGGGGAGACTCTTCTGGACGAGCAGTACTTC. It yields the protein CASSGETLLDEQYF.

Notes on this clonotype: The CDR3 does not close with the conserved phenylalanine or tryptophan, likely indicating a read error. The J gene is TRBJ2-1, the V gene TRBV29-1; 12 nucleotides match TRBD2. Germline V gives CDR1 SQVTM, CDR2 ANQGSEA. This CDR3 comprises 15 residues. With 3 bases clipped from V and 10 bases from J, the junction kept 10 bases outside the gene matches. CDR3 coding DNA: TGCAGCGTTGACGGCGCGACTAGCGGGAGTGACGAGCAGTTCGTC. This codes for CSVDGATSGSDEQFV.

The chain has TRBV7-2 and TRBJ2-4; D call uncertain. The closer fit of TRBJ2-7 to the DNA end suggests the J call may be wrong. The CDR3 runs 13 residues. Germline CDR1 SGHTA, CDR2 FQGNSA. The CDR3 nucleotides are TGTGCCAGCAGCATTGTAGGGACCTACGAGCAGTACTTC. Protein sequence: CASSIVGTYEQYF.

A few counts support this clonotype. The rearrangement uses TRBV19 and TRBJ2-1; 7 bases match TRBD2. Germline V gene sequence: CDR1 LNHDA, CDR2 SQIVND (reference sequence). The CDR3 extends over 15 amino acids. V was pared by 5 bases and J by 1 base, with 5 bases of the junction left unmatched. The CDR3 here is CASSGGLVSYNEQFF. Written as DNA, the CDR3 is TGTGCCAGTAGTGGCGGACTAGTGTCCTACAATGAGCAGTTCTTC.

This clonotype was seen only a few times. CDR3 amino acids: CASAPRRGAGETQYF. The CDR3 DNA reads as TGTGCCAGCGCTCCGAGGCGGGGGGCGGGGGAGACCCAGTACTTC. This rearrangement joins TRBV11-2 to TRBJ2-7; 8 positions match TRBD2. With the DNA end fitting TRBJ2-5 better, the J assignment may be wrong. This CDR3 has 15 residues. Germline V gene lookup returns CDR1 SGHAT and CDR2 FQNNGV.

The chain is built from TRBV10-3 and TRBJ2-2; D gene uncertain. This CDR3 comprises 15 residues. Trimming cost V 3 bases and J 2 bases, with 10 bases left between them. In germline, CDR1 is ENHRY, CDR2 SYGVKD. CDR3 nucleotide sequence: TGTGCCATCAGTGATGCAGAGACCAACACCGGGGAGCTGTTTTTT. Amino acids: CAISDAETNTGELFF.

This clonotype was counted only a few times. J is TRBJ2-3 and V is TRBV15; D gene ambiguous. The CDR3 contains 15 residues. V lost 0 bases to trimming and J lost 1 base, with 8 bases between them. CDR1 LNHNV and CDR2 YYDKDF come from the germline V gene (reference sequence). The CDR3 sequence: CATSREGPGTDTQYF. The CDR3 DNA follows: TGTGCCACCAGCAGAGAAGGGCCTGGCACAGATACGCAGTATTTT.

The J gene is TRBJ1-1, the V gene TRBV5-1; unclear D gene. Looked up from germline, CDR1 is SGHRS and CDR2 is YFSETQ. Trimming pared 4 bases from V and 1 base from J, leaving 11 bases between. This CDR3 is built from 14 residues. The CDR3 coding sequence is TGCGCCAGCAGCCCCCGACGGAGGAACACTGAAGCTTTCTTT. It codes for CASSPRRRNTEAFF.

The gene calls are TRBV29-1 and TRBJ1-6, with D perhaps matching TRBD1 (5 bases). CDR3 length: 13 residues. V was cut by 7 bases and J by 3 bases, with 10 bases left in between. Looked up from germline, CDR1 is SQVTM and CDR2 is ANQGSEA. CDR3 sequence reads: CSAGTDYNSPLHF. The DNA of the CDR3 is TGCAGCGCTGGGACGGACTATAATTCACCCCTCCACTTT.

The chain employs TRBV24-1 and TRBJ2-3; D call uncertain. The V gene lost 9 bases and the J gene lost 4 bases, with 7 bases spanning the gap. CDR1 and CDR2 (germline): KGHDR, SFDVKD. This CDR3 has 11 residues. CDR3 DNA sequence: TGTGCCACCGAAAACGCAGATACGCAGTATTTT. It encodes CATENADTQYF.

A few counts support this clonotype. V usage is TRBV9 and J usage is TRBJ2-5; D not certain. Between the trimmed V and J ends, which lost 0 bases and 3 bases, there was a span of 6 bases. CDR1 and CDR2 from the germline V gene are SGDLS and YYNGEE. This CDR3 spans 13 amino acids. The DNA of the CDR3 is TGTGCCAGCAGCGTAGATAGGGAAGAGACCCAGTACTTC. Translation: CASSVDREETQYF.

The chain links TRBV25-1 to TRBJ2-7, with TRBD2 identical over 7 bases. This CDR3 contains 14 residues. The ends lost 3 bases at V and 2 bases at J; junction bases unmatched: 4. Germline CDR1 reads MGHDK; CDR2 reads SYGVNS. The CDR3 loop reads CASSDPGTTYEQYF. DNA of the CDR3: TGTGCCAGCAGTGACCCCGGGACTACCTACGAGCAGTACTTC.

This chain connects TRBV7-2 to TRBJ2-5; D might be TRBD2 (6 bases). Germline loops: CDR1 SGHTA, CDR2 FQGNSA. The CDR3 length is 14 residues. Deletions cut 3 bases from V and 1 base from J, with 9 bases between. CDR3: CASSFTSTQETQYF. CDR3 DNA sequence: TGTGCCAGCAGCTTCACTAGCACCCAAGAGACCCAGTACTTC.

The chain has TRBV11-2 and TRBJ2-3, with TRBD2 matching over 8 bases. Trimming cost V 0 bases and J 2 bases; bases outside gene matches: 10. The CDR3 consists of 18 residues. CDR1 is SGHAT, CDR2 FQNNGV, per germline. The CDR3 nucleotides are TGTGCCAGCAGCTTAGATCTCGGTGGCGGGAGGTTCACAGATACGCAGTATTTT. Protein product: CASSLDLGGGRFTDTQYF. The full variable domain, with the rest looked up from reference TRBV11-2 and TRBJ2-3, is EAGVAQSPRYKIIEKRQSVAFWCNPISGHATLYWYQQILGQGPKLLIQFQNNGVVDDSQLPKDRFSAERLKGVDSTLKIQPAKLEDSAVYLCASSLDLGGGRFTDTQYFGPGTRLTVL.